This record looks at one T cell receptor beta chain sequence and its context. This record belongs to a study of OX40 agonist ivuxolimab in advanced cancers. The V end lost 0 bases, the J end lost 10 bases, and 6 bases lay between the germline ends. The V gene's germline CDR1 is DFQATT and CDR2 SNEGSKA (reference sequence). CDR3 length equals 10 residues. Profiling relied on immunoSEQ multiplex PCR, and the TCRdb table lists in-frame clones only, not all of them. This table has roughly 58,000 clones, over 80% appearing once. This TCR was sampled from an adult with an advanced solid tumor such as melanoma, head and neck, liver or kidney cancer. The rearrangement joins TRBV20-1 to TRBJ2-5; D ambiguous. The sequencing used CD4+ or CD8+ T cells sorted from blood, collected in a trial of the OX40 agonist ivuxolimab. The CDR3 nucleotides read TGCAGTGCTAGAGATATGGTCCAGTACTTC. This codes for CSARDMVQYF.